This T cell receptor (beta chain) was captured in a study of OX40 agonist ivuxolimab in advanced cancers. At the level of the study: Patients in the trial were receiving intravenous ivuxolimab every 2 weeks, at doses of 0.01 to 10 mg/kg. The study, taken as a whole, reports: On average, a greater number of expanded clones characterised CD8+ T cells relative to CD4+. Low normalized clonal expansion also occurred in some nonresponding patients.

For this clone: Its target is unknown.

Germline V lookup: CDR1 SEHNR, CDR2 FQNEAQ (reference sequence). The ends were cut back, 3 bases at V and 9 bases at J, with 15 bases in the middle. The CDR3 loop spans 14 amino acids. Sequencing used immunoSEQ multiplex PCR; TCRdb keeps in-frame clones, though not all of them. The sample records roughly 90,000 clones, just over 90% being singletons. The chain combines TRBV7-9 with TRBJ2-1, with D tentatively TRBD1 (5 bases). The sequence derives from an adult with an advanced solid tumor such as melanoma, head and neck, liver or kidney cancer. The starting material was CD4+ or CD8+ T cells sorted from blood, obtained in a trial of the OX40 agonist ivuxolimab. The CDR3 protein is CASSLDQGVGEQFF. CDR3 nucleotide sequence: TGTGCCAGCAGCTTGGACCAAGGGGTGGGTGAGCAGTTCTTC.